This TCR beta chain was sequenced in a study of blood T cells in healthy people across ages. With each sample, at least 5 micrograms of total RNA were extracted. It was with a sample-barcoded 5' primer and a J-beta primer mix that a second PCR of about 6 to 12 cycles was run. TCRdb used MiXCR to reprocess the 5' RACE reads, holding one entry per CDR3 protein. The repertoire consists of hundreds of thousands of distinct CDR3 sequences, with roughly 34% occurring once and the leading ten covering 10% to 15%. Study results and caveats: No conclusive comparison of naive versus antigen-experienced cells was possible with unsorted PBMCs. Versus aged donors, long-lived donors had higher diversity and more naive CD4+ cells.

Concerning this clonotype itself: What it binds is not known. At one end the junction does not follow the germline gene, possibly because of a read error.

The receptor comes from a young man in good health. Sequencing was carried out using blood.

The CDR3 DNA is TGTGCCGGCAGTTTCGGGCGAGGAGGCTACACCTTC. Translation: CAGSFGRGGYTF. The V and J genes are TRBV12-3 or TRBV12-4 and TRBJ1-2; D is ambiguous. This CDR3 has 12 residues.